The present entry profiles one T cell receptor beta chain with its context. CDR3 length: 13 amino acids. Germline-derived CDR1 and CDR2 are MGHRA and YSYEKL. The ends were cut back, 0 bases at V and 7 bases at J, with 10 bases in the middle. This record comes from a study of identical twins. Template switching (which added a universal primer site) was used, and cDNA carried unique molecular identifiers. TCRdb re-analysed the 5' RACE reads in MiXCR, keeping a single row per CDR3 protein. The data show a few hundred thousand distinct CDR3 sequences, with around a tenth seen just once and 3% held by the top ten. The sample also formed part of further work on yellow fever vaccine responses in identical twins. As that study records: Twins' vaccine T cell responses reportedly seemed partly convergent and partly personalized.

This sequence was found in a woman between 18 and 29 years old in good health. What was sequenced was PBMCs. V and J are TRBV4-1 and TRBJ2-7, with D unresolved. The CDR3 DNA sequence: TGCGCCAGCAGCCAAGATGGGAAGGGAGAGCAGTACTTC. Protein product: CASSQDGKGEQYF.